A selection of T cell receptor beta chains follows, all from one sample in a study of CD8 T cells in ankylosing spondylitis. TCRdb recomputed calls from the 5' RACE reads with MiXCR, one row per CDR3 protein. The data show some 240,000 distinct CDR3 sequences, under 30% seen once. Material for sequencing was blood, either unsorted or a sorted T cell fraction (not recorded which). The receptors come from a male donor with ankylosing spondylitis or in good health (not recorded which). CDR3s include the opening cysteine and the closing phenylalanine or tryptophan. Fields, in order: D gene, J gene, V gene, clone size, CDR3 DNA, CDR3 protein. The D gene is left open where the match is weak. Part of the rows lack a size; the others show once, few, many or a class for expanded clones.

-	TRBJ2-5	TRBV7-9	-	TGTGCCAGCAGCTTAAGGGGTCCGTACCAAGAGACCCAGTACTTC	CASSLRGPYQETQYF
TRBD2	TRBJ2-3	TRBV24-1	many	TGTGCCACCAGTGACACGCGGGGGGGGAGCACAGATACGCAGTATTTT	CATSDTRGGSTDTQYF
TRBD2	TRBJ2-1	TRBV10-3	few	TGTGCCATCAGTGTAGGACTAGCGGGCCAATATGAGCAGTTCTTC	CAISVGLAGQYEQFF
-	TRBJ2-3	TRBV20-1	many	TGCAGTGCAAGACAGGTCCAACCCACAGATACGCAGTATTTT	CSARQVQPTDTQYF
-	TRBJ2-7	TRBV4-1	-	TGCGCCAGCAGTTTCGGGCAGAAGTCCGAGCAGTACTTC	CASSFGQKSEQYF
-	TRBJ2-5	TRBV12-3/TRBV12-4	many	TGTGCCAGCAGTCTCCCCCGGGACTGCCAAGAGACCCAGTACTTC	CASSLPRDCQETQYF
TRBD2	TRBJ2-1	TRBV29-1	many	TGCAGCGTTGAAGGCGGGGGGAGGTCCTCCTTCTTC	CSVEGGGRSSFF
-	TRBJ2-5	TRBV29-1	-	TGCAGCGTTGAGGGGACCCGGGGCGAGACCCAGTACTTC	CSVEGTRGETQYF
TRBD2	TRBJ2-2	TRBV12-3/TRBV12-4	-	TGTGCCAGCAGCCCGACTAGCGGTAACACCGGGGAGCTGTTTTTT	CASSPTSGNTGELFF
-	TRBJ1-1	TRBV12-3/TRBV12-4	few	TGTGCCAGCAGTTTCTCAGCAGGTCTCGCAATGGAAGCTTTCTTT	CASSFSAGLAMEAFF
-	TRBJ1-1	TRBV20-1	-	TGCAGTGCGCTCTCTGGGTTTTTGGACACTGAAGCTTTCTTT	CSALSGFLDTEAFF
TRBD1	TRBJ2-7	TRBV12-3/TRBV12-4	-	TGTGCCAGCAGTTTGAGACAGGGAAGTGAGCAGTACTTC	CASSLRQGSEQYF
-	TRBJ2-7	TRBV4-1	few	TGCGCCAGCAGCCGACCGGACGGGGCCTACGAGCAGTACTTC	CASSRPDGAYEQYF
-	TRBJ2-7	TRBV6-1	-	TGTGCCAGCAGTGATGGTGGCATCTCCTACGAGCAGTACTTC	CASSDGGISYEQYF
-	TRBJ1-1	TRBV5-1	many	TGCGCCAGCAGCTTGGGGACTGAAGCTTTCTTT	CASSLGTEAFF
-	TRBJ1-1	TRBV10-3	-	TGTGCCATCAGGTATCAGGGGCCAAGGTCTGAAGCTTTCTTT	CAIRYQGPRSEAFF
-	TRBJ2-1	TRBV12-5	many	TGTGCTAGTGCCCCTGAGGCGGGGTACAATGAGCAGTTCTTC	CASAPEAGYNEQFF
TRBD1	TRBJ2-7	TRBV6-1	-	TGTGCCAGCAGTGGTTTCGGACAGGGGGCCCCCTACGAGCAGTACTTC	CASSGFGQGAPYEQYF
-	TRBJ2-2	TRBV20-1	-	TGCAGTGCTAGCCGGGCCCCCACCGGGGAGCTGTTTTTT	CSASRAPTGELFF
-	TRBJ2-6	TRBV4-1	-	TGCGCCAGCAGCCCAGGACGGTTCTCTGGGGCCAACGTCCTGACTTTC	CASSPGRFSGANVLTF
TRBD2	TRBJ2-2	TRBV12-3/TRBV12-4	-	TGTGCCAGCAGAAATAGCGGGGCACGGCGGGTCGGGGAGCTGTTTTTT	CASRNSGARRVGELFF
-	TRBJ2-7	TRBV10-3	many	TGTGCCATCAGTGAGTCGTTATACGAGCAGTACTTC	CAISESLYEQYF
-	TRBJ2-2	TRBV7-3	many	TGTGCCAGCAGCGGGAACGGGGAGCTGTTTTTT	CASSGNGELFF
-	TRBJ2-5	TRBV3-1	-	TGTGCCAGCAGCCAAGGTGGGGAAACAGAGACCCAGTACTTC	CASSQGGETETQYF
-	TRBJ2-3	TRBV4-2	many	TGTGCCAGCAGCCAAGGGAGGATCGGCACAGATACGCAGTATTTT	CASSQGRIGTDTQYF
-	TRBJ2-5	TRBV15	once	TGTGCCACCAGCAGAGATCGGACAGCGTACCAAGAGACCCAGTACTTC	CATSRDRTAYQETQYF
-	TRBJ2-3	TRBV12-3/TRBV12-4	-	TGTCCTCACTCAGTTTGGTGGCAGCGCACAGATACGCAGTATTTT	CPHSVWWQRTDTQYF
-	TRBJ2-7	TRBV5-5	many	TGTGCCAGCAGCTTGGGGCCGACCTACGAGCAGTACTTC	CASSLGPTYEQYF
-	TRBJ2-1	TRBV6-1	-	TGTGCCAGCAGGATAAGGACGGCAACCTACAATGAGCAGTTCTTC	CASRIRTATYNEQFF
-	TRBJ2-3	TRBV6-1	-	TGTGCCAGCAGTGAATATGATACGCAGTATTTT	CASSEYDTQYF
-	TRBJ1-2	TRBV6-5	many	TGTGCCGAACAGAAGGGCTACACCTTC	CAEQKGYTF
TRBD1	TRBJ2-1	TRBV20-1	-	TGCAGTGCTACTCTACAGGGGCCCTGGGATGAGCAGTTCTTC	CSATLQGPWDEQFF
-	TRBJ2-7	TRBV11-2	-	TGTGCCAGCAGCTCCCCCCAGGAGGACTACGAGCAGTACTTC	CASSSPQEDYEQYF
TRBD2	TRBJ2-3	TRBV20-1	-	TGCAGTGCAGCGGGAACCGGGACTAGCGGGGGTACAGATACGCAGTATTTT	CSAAGTGTSGGTDTQYF
-	TRBJ2-1	TRBV9	many	TGTGCCAGCAGCGTAGGGAAGCCTGGACTGTTAAGATACAATGAGCAGTTCTTC	CASSVGKPGLLRYNEQFF
-	TRBJ2-4	TRBV10-3	few	TGTGCCATCAGTGATGATGGGGCGCGGGACATTCAGTACTTC	CAISDDGARDIQYF
-	TRBJ2-7	TRBV20-1	-	TGCAGTGCTAGAGCCCCAGGGACGACGTTCTACGAGCAGTACTTC	CSARAPGTTFYEQYF
-	TRBJ2-1	TRBV10-3	-	TGTGCCATCAGGGTTGAAGGTGGGACTCACAATGAGCAGTTCTTC	CAIRVEGGTHNEQFF
-	TRBJ2-3	TRBV18	-	TGTGCCAGCTCACCGGGTTCTGGCACAGATACGCAGTATTTT	CASSPGSGTDTQYF
-	TRBJ2-2	TRBV7-9	-	TGTGCCAGCAGCTTAAACGGAGCGAACACCGGGGAGCTGTTTTTT	CASSLNGANTGELFF
-	TRBJ2-1	TRBV20-1	-	TGCGGCCTTTCCTACAATGAGCAGTTCTTC	CGLSYNEQFF
-	TRBJ1-1	TRBV3-1	-	TGTGCCAGCAGCCAAGGGGGTCGCACTGAAGCTTTCTTT	CASSQGGRTEAFF
-	TRBJ1-2	TRBV10-2	many	TGCGCCAGCAGTGAGTCGGGGAAGATCTATGGCTACACCTTC	CASSESGKIYGYTF
-	TRBJ2-3	TRBV29-1	-	TGCAGCGCCGGGGGCCAGCGGGGCACAGATACGCAGTATTTT	CSAGGQRGTDTQYF
-	TRBJ2-7	TRBV14	-	TGTGCCAGCAGTCGGTTCAGAGGAGTTCGGTCGGAGGGTGAGCAGTACTTC	CASSRFRGVRSEGEQYF
-	TRBJ2-2	TRBV9	many	TGTGCCAGCAGCGTAGGGGCACCCGGGGAGCTGTTTTTT	CASSVGAPGELFF
-	TRBJ2-2	TRBV6-5	once	TGTGCCAGCAGTTATGATCGCGACACCGGGGAGCTGTTTTTT	CASSYDRDTGELFF
TRBD1	TRBJ2-1	TRBV5-6	many	TGTGCCAGCAGCTTACCGGGACAGGGCAATGAGCAGTTCTTC	CASSLPGQGNEQFF
-	TRBJ2-6	TRBV28	-	TGTGCCAGCAGTTTCGGCCAGGCGGGGGCCAACGTCCTGACTTTC	CASSFGQAGANVLTF
-	TRBJ1-5	TRBV6-5	-	TGTGCCAGCAGTTACCTCGAGAATCAGCCCCAGCATTTT	CASSYLENQPQHF
-	TRBJ2-1	TRBV20-1	many	TGCAGTGCTAGAGATCTAGTTAATGAGCAGTTCTTC	CSARDLVNEQFF
-	TRBJ2-3	TRBV6-5	many	TGTGCCAGCAGCCGGGGGGATACGCAGTATTTT	CASSRGDTQYF